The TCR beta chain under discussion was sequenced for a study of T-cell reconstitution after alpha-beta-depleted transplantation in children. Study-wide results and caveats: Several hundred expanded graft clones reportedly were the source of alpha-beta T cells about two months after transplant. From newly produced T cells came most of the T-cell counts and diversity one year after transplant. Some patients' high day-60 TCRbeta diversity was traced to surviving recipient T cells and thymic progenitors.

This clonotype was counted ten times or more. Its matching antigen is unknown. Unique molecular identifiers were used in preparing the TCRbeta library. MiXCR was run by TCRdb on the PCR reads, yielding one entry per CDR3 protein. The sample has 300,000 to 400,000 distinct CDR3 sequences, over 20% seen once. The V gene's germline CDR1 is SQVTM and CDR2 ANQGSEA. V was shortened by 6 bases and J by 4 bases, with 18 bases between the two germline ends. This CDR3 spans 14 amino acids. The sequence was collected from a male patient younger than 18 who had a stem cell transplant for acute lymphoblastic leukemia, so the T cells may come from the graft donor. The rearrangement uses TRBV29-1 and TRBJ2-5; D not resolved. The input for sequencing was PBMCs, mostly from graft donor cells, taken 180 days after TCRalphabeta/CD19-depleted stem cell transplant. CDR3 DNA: TGCAGCGTAGCCCCCCTAACAAGGCGAGAGACCCAGTACTTC. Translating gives CSVAPLTRRETQYF. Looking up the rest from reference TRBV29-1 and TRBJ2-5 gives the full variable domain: SAVISQKPSRDICQRGTSLTIQCQVDSQVTMMFWYRQQPGQSLTLIATANQGSEATYESGFVIDKFPISRPNLTFSTLTVSNMSPEDSSIYLCSVAPLTRRETQYFGPGTRLLVL.